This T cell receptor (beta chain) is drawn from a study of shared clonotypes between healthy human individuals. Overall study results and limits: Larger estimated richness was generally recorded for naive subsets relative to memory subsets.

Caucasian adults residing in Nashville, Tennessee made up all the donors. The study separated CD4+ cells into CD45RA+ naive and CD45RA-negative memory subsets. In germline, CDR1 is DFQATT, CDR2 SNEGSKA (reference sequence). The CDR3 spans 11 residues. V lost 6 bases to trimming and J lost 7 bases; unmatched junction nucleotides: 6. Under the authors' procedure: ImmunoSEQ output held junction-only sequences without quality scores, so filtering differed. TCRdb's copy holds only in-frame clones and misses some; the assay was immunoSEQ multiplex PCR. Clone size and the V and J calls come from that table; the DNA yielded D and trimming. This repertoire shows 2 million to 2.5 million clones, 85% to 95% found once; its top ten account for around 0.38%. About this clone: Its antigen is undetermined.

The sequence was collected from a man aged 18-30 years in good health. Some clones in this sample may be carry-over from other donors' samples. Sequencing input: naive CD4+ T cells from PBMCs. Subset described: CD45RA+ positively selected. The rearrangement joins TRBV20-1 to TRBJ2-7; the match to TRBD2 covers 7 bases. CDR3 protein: CSAQLAREQYF. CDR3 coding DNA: TGCAGTGCCCAACTAGCGAGGGAGCAGTACTTC.